This passage covers 20 T cell receptor beta chains from one sample sequenced in a study of blood T cell repertoires in COVID-19. The repertoire was sequenced with immunoSEQ multiplex PCR; TCRdb's copy has only in-frame clones and lacks some. This table holds about 130,000 clones, nearly 70% found once. The sequenced sample consisted of peripheral blood. All receptors come from a woman between 70 and 85 years old with acute or convalescent COVID-19.

The chain joins TRBV27 to TRBJ2-1; D gene unclear. Germline V lookup: CDR1 MNHEY, CDR2 SMNVEV (reference sequence). The CDR3 contains 14 residues. V was trimmed by 3 bases and J by 10 bases, leaving 16 bases between them. The CDR3: CASSFGGPTGEQFF. CDR3 DNA sequence: TGTGCCAGCAGTTTCGGCGGCCCTACCGGGGAGCAGTTCTTC.

The J gene is TRBJ2-1, the V gene TRBV5-8; 7 positions match TRBD2. Per germline, CDR1 SGHTS and CDR2 YDEGEE. This CDR3 is built from 16 residues. Germline trimming cut 0 bases from V and 4 bases from J; bases unmatched to any gene: 7. CDR3 in DNA: TGTGCCAGCAGCTTGGTCATGCCTAGCGGTTACAATGAGCAGTTCTTC. Amino acid sequence: CASSLVMPSGYNEQFF.

The V and J genes are TRBV10-3 and TRBJ1-6, with D perhaps matching TRBD1 (6 bases). V was pared by 0 bases and J by 3 bases, with 9 bases between. There are 16 residues in the CDR3. Germline V gives CDR1 ENHRY, CDR2 SYGVKD. CDR3 nucleotide sequence: TGTGCCATCAGTGAGTCGGGACACATCTATAATTCACCCCTCCACTTT. This sequence encodes CAISESGHIYNSPLHF.

The chain recombines TRBV18 with TRBJ1-2; possibly TRBD1 for D (5 bases). Germline V gene data show CDR1 as KGHSH and CDR2 as LQKENI. V was trimmed by 6 bases and J by 5 bases, leaving 19 bases between them. The CDR3 is 15 amino acids. The CDR3 here is CASSLSGDSKYGYTF. DNA for the CDR3: TGTGCCAGCTCGCTATCCGGTGACAGTAAATATGGCTACACCTTC.

This clone has only a few counts. The J gene is TRBJ2-7, the V gene TRBV4-1; D remains ambiguous. The CDR3 length is 14 residues. Germline values: CDR1 MGHRA, CDR2 YSYEKL. V was trimmed by 4 bases and J by 0 bases, leaving 10 bases between them. The CDR3 nucleotides read TGCGCCAGCAGCCCCACCGAGGCCTCCTACGAGCAGTACTTC. This codes for CASSPTEASYEQYF.

This clone was recorded only once. The CDR3 DNA sequence: TGTGCCAGCAGTGTAGGCAGGGAATCCTACGAGCAGTACTTC. It specifies CASSVGRESYEQYF. The chain has TRBV2 and TRBJ2-7; D is perhaps TRBD1 (5 bases). Trimming cost V 4 bases and J 1 base, with 11 bases left between them. The CDR3 is made up of 14 amino acids. Germline V gene data show CDR1 as SNHLY and CDR2 as FYNNEI.

This clone occurred a few times. The chain joins TRBV19 to TRBJ1-1; D is unresolved. The CDR3 extends over 14 amino acids. CDR1 and CDR2 (germline): LNHDA, SQIVND (reference sequence). Trimming shortened V by 6 bases and J by 11 bases, and 22 bases separated the two germline ends. The CDR3 region is CASSTRGSWVSAFF. The CDR3 DNA follows: TGTGCCAGTAGCACGCGAGGGAGTTGGGTGTCTGCTTTCTTT.

This sequence joins TRBV7-2 and TRBJ2-5; 10 bases fit TRBD2. This CDR3 has 18 residues. Germline-derived CDR1 and CDR2 are SGHTA and FQGNSA. The V segment lost 5 bases and the J segment 4 bases; nucleotides outside the gene matches: 16. For the CDR3, the DNA is TGTGCCAGCAGCCCCACCACCAGCGGGGGGGCCACTAGAGAGACCCAGTACTTC. Translation gives CASSPTTSGGATRETQYF.

This chain connects TRBV12-3 or TRBV12-4 to TRBJ1-1, with a weak D call TRBD1 (5 bases). V lost 6 bases and J lost 8, with 16 bases in between. The CDR3 contains 13 residues. The CDR3 DNA reads TGTGCCAGCAGGACACAGGTTACCGCGGAAGCTTTCTTT. This encodes CASRTQVTAEAFF.

This chain joins TRBV5-1 and TRBJ2-7; possibly TRBD1 for D (5 bases). The V gene's germline CDR1 is SGHRS and CDR2 YFSETQ. The CDR3 is 13 residues long. Trimming left V 6 bases short and J 1 base short, with 11 bases between. CDR3 sequence (DNA): TGCGCCAGCACAACGACAGAGTCCTACGAGCAGTACTTC. The encoded protein is CASTTTESYEQYF.

The rearrangement joins TRBV2 to TRBJ2-7, with unresolved D. Trimming left V 2 bases short and J 4 bases short, with 3 bases between. This CDR3 is built from 11 residues. Per germline, CDR1 SNHLY and CDR2 FYNNEI. The DNA of the CDR3 is TGTGCCAGCAGTGAACAGTACGAGCAGTACTTC. Its protein is CASSEQYEQYF.

This chain connects TRBV30 to TRBJ1-3; tentative D call: TRBD1 (5 bases). Trimming pared 1 base from V and 3 bases from J, leaving 19 bases between. The germline V gene encodes CDR1 GTSNPN and CDR2 SVGIG (reference sequence). This CDR3 is built from 17 residues. The CDR3 is CAWSAGIFGGSGNTIYF. The CDR3 DNA sequence: TGTGCCTGGAGTGCCGGTATATTTGGGGGGAGTGGAAACACCATATATTTT.

V and J are TRBV28 and TRBJ2-3, with TRBD2 matching 10 bases. Trimming at V came to 6 bases and at J to 5 bases, leaving 8 bases not matched to a gene. The CDR3 loop spans 15 amino acids. Germline V gene sequence: CDR1 MDHEN, CDR2 SYDVKM. DNA of the CDR3: TGTGCCAGCAGCCGACGCCTAGCGGGAGTAGATACGCAGTATTTT. It yields the protein CASSRRLAGVDTQYF.

The genes are TRBV9 and TRBJ2-1; D might be TRBD2 (5 bases). From germline, CDR1 is SGDLS and CDR2 YYNGEE. The CDR3 has 18 amino acids. V gave up 4 bases and J gave up 2 bases, with 22 bases separating them. The DNA of the CDR3 is TGTGCCAGCAGCCCTCGGCAAGAAGGGAGCGCTCCCTACAATGAGCAGTTCTTC. It codes for CASSPRQEGSAPYNEQFF. The full variable domain, with the rest looked up from reference TRBV9 and TRBJ2-1, is DSGVTQTPKHLITATGQRVTLRCSPRSGDLSVYWYQQSLDQGLQFLIQYYNGEERAKGNILERFSAQQFPDLHSELNLSSLELGDSALYFCASSPRQEGSAPYNEQFFGPGTRLTVL.

In this sample, this clone turned up a few times. CDR3 in DNA: TGTGCCAGCCAGAACCCTTTTCAGCCCCAGCATTTT. Translating it yields CASQNPFQPQHF. The V gene is TRBV6-5, the J gene TRBJ1-5; D unresolved. Between the trimmed V and J ends, which lost 8 bases and 6 bases, there was a span of 11 bases. CDR1 and CDR2 (germline): MNHEY, SVGAGI. CDR3 length equals 12 residues.

The chain recombines TRBV28 with TRBJ2-1; 7 bases are shared with TRBD1. Germline CDR1 is MDHEN and CDR2 is SYDVKM. V dropped 3 bases and J dropped 2; count of bases not matched to a gene: 13. This CDR3 is 18 amino acids long. CDR3 loop: CASSLLDLRDSPYNEQFF. CDR3 nucleotides: TGTGCCAGCAGTTTGCTGGACCTACGGGACAGTCCCTACAATGAGCAGTTCTTC.

For this clone: Distinct nucleotide sequences in the sample also encode this CDR3. V is TRBV5-1 and J is TRBJ2-1; 10 bases agree with TRBD2. The CDR3 extends over 15 amino acids. CDR1 is SGHRS and CDR2 is YFSETQ in the germline V gene. The J segment lost 8 bases and the V segment lost 0 bases, leaving 5 bases of the junction unmatched. The CDR3 nucleotides are TGCGCCAGCAGCTTGGGAGGCCTAGCGGGAGATGAGCAGTTCTTC. Protein: CASSLGGLAGDEQFF. The complete variable domain, with remaining parts taken from reference TRBV5-1 and TRBJ2-1, reads KAGVTQTPRYLIKTRGQQVTLSCSPISGHRSVSWYQQTPGQGLQFLFEYFSETQRNKGNFPGRFSGRQFSNSRSEMNVSTLELGDSALYLCASSLGGLAGDEQFFGPGTRLTVL.

In its sample, this clone ranks as medium-sized. The CDR3 nucleotides are TGTGCTAGCCTTGGGGGGGGAACCTACGAGCAGTACTTC. Encoded protein: CASLGGGTYEQYF. The chain has TRBV12-5 and TRBJ2-7; 7 bases match TRBD2. V lost 9 bases to trimming and J lost 2 bases; unmatched junction nucleotides: 7. There are 13 residues in the CDR3. From germline, CDR1 is LGHNT and CDR2 FRNRAP.

The chain carries TRBV10-3 and TRBJ2-5; 7 bases line up with TRBD1. Germline V gene sequence: CDR1 ENHRY, CDR2 SYGVKD. The CDR3 is 16 residues long. The J segment lost 2 bases and the V segment lost 0 bases, leaving 6 bases of the junction unmatched. CDR3 DNA sequence: TGTGCCATCAGTGAGTCGATAGGGGGCCCTCAAGAGACCCAGTACTTC. Protein sequence: CAISESIGGPQETQYF.

The V gene is TRBV2, the J gene TRBJ2-7; maybe TRBD1 (5 bases). V was shortened by 4 bases and J by 6 bases, with 13 bases between the two germline ends. The CDR3 has 13 amino acids. Germline V gives CDR1 SNHLY, CDR2 FYNNEI. CDR3 sequence: CASSVQGLREQYF. The CDR3 DNA reads as TGTGCCAGCAGTGTCCAGGGTTTACGCGAGCAGTACTTC. Variable domain in full (rest from reference TRBV2 and TRBJ2-7): EPEVTQTPSHQVTQMGQEVILRCVPISNHLYFYWYRQILGQKVEFLVSFYNNEISEKSEIFDDQFSVERPDGSNFTLKIRSTKLEDSAMYFCASSVQGLREQYFGPGTRLTVT.